The source of this T cell receptor (beta chain) is a study of spatial heterogeneity in lung cancer. CDR1 and CDR2 from the germline V gene are SGHTA and FQGNSA. The CDR3 consists of 11 residues. V dropped 10 bases and J dropped 1 base, with 7 bases sitting between them. This clonotype was found a few times. Its cognate antigen is unknown. Study-wide results and limits: Blood showed ubiquitous tumor TCRs more often at resection than at routine follow-up.

Time point reported: sample taken at primary tumor resection. Extraction of whole RNA from tumor, nontumor lung or frozen PBMC preceded unsorted sequencing. Each CDR3 protein gets one entry after TCRdb re-called the 5' RACE reads with MiXCR. Of about 80,000 distinct CDR3 sequences detected, 7.5% to 9.5% appear once; the ten largest clones hold about 6.8%. This sequence joins TRBV7-2 and TRBJ1-1; D gene uncertain. The TCR was taken from a male donor with early-stage non-small cell lung cancer. The sequencing used PBMCs, collected at surgery. For the CDR3, the DNA is TGTGCCACACCGCGGAACACTGAAGCTTTCTTT. This codes for CATPRNTEAFF.